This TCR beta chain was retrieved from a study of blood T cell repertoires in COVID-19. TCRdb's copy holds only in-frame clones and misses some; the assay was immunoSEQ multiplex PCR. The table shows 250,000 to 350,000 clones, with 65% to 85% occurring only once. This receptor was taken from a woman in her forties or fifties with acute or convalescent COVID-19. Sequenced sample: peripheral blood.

The CDR3: CASSPNQPQHF. CDR3 coding DNA: TGTGCCAGCAGTCCGAATCAGCCCCAGCATTTT. The V call is TRBV28, the J call TRBJ1-5; D uncertain. The germline V gene encodes CDR1 MDHEN and CDR2 SYDVKM. The germline V and J ends were trimmed by 5 bases and 4 bases, with 3 bases remaining between them. The CDR3 sequence is 11 residues long.